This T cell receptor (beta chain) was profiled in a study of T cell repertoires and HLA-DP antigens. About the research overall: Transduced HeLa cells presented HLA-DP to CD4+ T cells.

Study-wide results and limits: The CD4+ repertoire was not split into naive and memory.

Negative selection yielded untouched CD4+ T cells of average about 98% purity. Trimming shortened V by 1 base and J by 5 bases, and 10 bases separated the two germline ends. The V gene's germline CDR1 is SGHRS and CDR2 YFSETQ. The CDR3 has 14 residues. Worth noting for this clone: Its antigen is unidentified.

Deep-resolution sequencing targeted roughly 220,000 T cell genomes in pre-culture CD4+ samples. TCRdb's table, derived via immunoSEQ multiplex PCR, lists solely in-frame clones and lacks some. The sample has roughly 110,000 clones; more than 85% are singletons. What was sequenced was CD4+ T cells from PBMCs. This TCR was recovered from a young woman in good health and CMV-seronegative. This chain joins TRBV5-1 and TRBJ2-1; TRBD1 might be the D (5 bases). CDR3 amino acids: CASSLPGYDNEQFF. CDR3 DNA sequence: TGCGCCAGCAGCTTGCCAGGGTATGACAATGAGCAGTTCTTC.